These 21 T cell receptor beta chains share one sample of origin, sequenced in a study of blood T cells in healthy people across ages (dated by TCRdb to 2014 to 2015). The library was produced with 5' RACE. The listed sequencing device is Illumina HiSeq 2500. A second PCR of roughly 6 to 11 cycles was run with a J-beta primer mix and a sample-barcoded 5' primer. The public sequencing data were trimmed at Q25 with fastp and processed into clonotypes with MiXCR by TCRdb, which kept only in-frame beta chains. Each entry merges the rows of one CDR3 protein and shows their most common DNA and genes. Across this sample there are over 1,500,000 distinct CDR3 sequences, with around 48% seen only once. The ten largest clones take up less than 2.5% of the sample. The material sequenced was blood. These receptors all stem from a middle-aged woman in good health.

A few counts support this clonotype. The chain joins TRBV6-1 to TRBJ1-2; weak D call: TRBD1 (6 bases). Germline loops: CDR1 MNHNS, CDR2 SASEGT. Deletions cut 5 bases from V and 3 bases from J, with 13 bases between. CDR3 size: 14 residues. CDR3: CASSPSDSDYGYTF. The CDR3 nucleotides read TGTGCCAGCAGTCCCTCGGACAGCGACTATGGCTACACCTTC.

This clonotype was observed once. The chain is built from TRBV6-2 or TRBV6-3 and TRBJ2-5; either TRBD1 or TRBD2 may fit D (5 bases each). V lost 4 bases to trimming and J lost 1 base, with 13 bases between them. There are 15 residues in the CDR3. In germline, CDR1 is MNHEY, CDR2 SVGEGT. The CDR3 DNA sequence: TGTGCCAGCAGTTCCATTCGAGGGGCCCAAGAGACCCAGTACTTC. This codes for CASSSIRGAQETQYF.

The CDR3 region is CSVEAGRGPGYTF. CDR3 in DNA: TGCAGCGTTGAAGCCGGCAGGGGACCCGGCTACACCTTC. The chain carries TRBV29-1 and TRBJ1-2; possibly TRBD1 for D (6 bases). V gave up 1 base and J gave up 8 bases, with 14 bases separating them. CDR1 SQVTM and CDR2 ANQGSEA come from the germline V gene. CDR3 length equals 13 residues. Supplemented by reference TRBV29-1 and TRBJ1-2, the full variable domain reads SAVISQKPSRDICQRGTSLTIQCQVDSQVTMMFWYRQQPGQSLTLIATANQGSEATYESGFVIDKFPISRPNLTFSTLTVSNMSPEDSSIYLCSVEAGRGPGYTFGSGTRLTVV.

This clonotype was counted between two and nine times. The V and J genes are TRBV20-1 and TRBJ2-7, with TRBD1 as a possible D gene (5 bases). The V end was cut by 0 bases, the J end by 2 bases, with 14 bases between. CDR3 length: 15 residues. Germline V lookup: CDR1 DFQATT, CDR2 SNEGSKA (reference sequence). CDR3 in amino acids: CSARDLKQDTYEQYF. CDR3 nucleotides: TGCAGTGCTAGAGATCTAAAACAGGATACCTACGAGCAGTACTTC.

This clonotype has a handful of counts. This chain joins TRBV6-6 and TRBJ2-3; the D gene is possibly TRBD1 (5 bases). CDR1 is MNHNY, CDR2 SVGAGI, per germline (reference sequence). V lost 6 bases, J lost 6 bases, and 22 bases lay in between. CDR3 size: 16 residues. Here the CDR3 DNA reads TGTGCCAGCAGCAACCTGGGGCGCAGTCTCGCGGATACGCAGTATTTT. The encoded protein is CASSNLGRSLADTQYF.

The genes are TRBV5-1 and TRBJ1-2; the D is unclear. The germline V and J ends were trimmed by 0 bases and 4 bases, with 16 bases remaining between them. The CDR3 runs to 16 residues. Looked up from germline, CDR1 is SGHRS and CDR2 is YFSETQ. In DNA, the CDR3 is TGCGCCAGCAGCTTGGGAGCGGCAGGCGGAGGCTATGGCTACACCTTC. This codes for CASSLGAAGGGYGYTF.

The genes are TRBV7-2 and TRBJ2-3; unclear D gene. V shed 5 bases and J shed 2 bases, with 5 bases lying between them. Looked up from germline, CDR1 is SGHTA and CDR2 is FQGNSA. The CDR3 is 12 amino acids. As DNA, the CDR3 is TGTGCCAGCAGCGAAATCACAGATACGCAGTATTTT. Amino acid sequence: CASSEITDTQYF.

V and J are TRBV29-1 and TRBJ2-3; D perhaps matches TRBD2 (6 bases). V was shortened by 0 bases and J by 8 bases, with 12 bases between the two germline ends. The V gene's germline CDR1 is SQVTM and CDR2 ANQGSEA. The CDR3 is 13 amino acids. CDR3 bases: TGCAGCGTTGAAGATCGGGGGTCAGGTACGCAGTATTTT. It translates to CSVEDRGSGTQYF.

V gene TRBV20-1 combines with J gene TRBJ1-1, with a tentative D call TRBD1 (5 bases). V was pared by 3 bases and J by 4 bases, with 12 bases between. The CDR3 sequence is 13 residues long. The V gene's germline CDR1 is DFQATT and CDR2 SNEGSKA (reference sequence). The CDR3 coding sequence is TGCAGTGCTAGGAGTACGGGGGGCACTGAAGCTTTCTTT. It yields the protein CSARSTGGTEAFF.

There are a few counts of this clonotype. The chain employs TRBV6-6 and TRBJ2-3; 11 bases map to TRBD1. CDR1 and CDR2 from the germline V gene are MNHNY and SVGAGI (reference sequence). This CDR3 region has 16 residues. Trimming at V came to 0 bases and at J to 4 bases, leaving 3 bases not matched to a gene. The CDR3 protein is CASSYSPGQGADTQYF. DNA for the CDR3: TGTGCCAGCAGTTACTCACCGGGACAGGGGGCAGATACGCAGTATTTT.

Concerning this clonotype itself: This may arise from a read error, as a much more abundant clone is one base away. The genes are TRBV6-2 or TRBV6-3 and TRBJ2-5, with D tentatively TRBD1 (5 bases). CDR3 length: 13 residues. Germline CDR1 reads MNHEY; CDR2 reads SVGEGT. The CDR3 sequence is CASSYKTEETQCF. The CDR3 DNA sequence: TGTGCCAGCAGTTACAAGACAGAAGAGACCCAGTGCTTC.

Turning to this clonotype: One junction end does not reproduce the germline sequence, and a read error may be involved. CDR3 loop: CASSLAAGASYELYF. CDR3 in DNA: TGTGCCAGCAGCCTAGCCGCAGGCGCCTCCTACGAGCTGTACTTC. J is TRBJ2-7 and V is TRBV14; no firm D call. This CDR3 region has 15 residues. Germline-derived CDR1 and CDR2 are SGHDN and FVKESK.

J is TRBJ2-5 and V is TRBV29-1; D perhaps matches TRBD1 (6 bases). The CDR3 has 17 amino acids. The germline V gene has CDR1 SQVTM and CDR2 ANQGSEA. The V gene lost 6 bases and the J gene lost 2 bases, with 25 bases spanning the gap. The CDR3 nucleotides are TGCAGCGTCGGAAGTTTATCCCCGGGACATTCGCAAGAGACCCAGTACTTC. Amino acid sequence: CSVGSLSPGHSQETQYF.

The rearrangement uses TRBV28 and TRBJ1-6; D is undetermined. The germline V gene has CDR1 MDHEN and CDR2 SYDVKM. The V and J ends lost 3 bases and 7 bases respectively, with 16 bases between them. This CDR3 has 16 amino acids. CDR3 DNA: TGTGCCAGCAGTTTTTGGGTTGGGTGGGAAAATTCACCCCTCCACTTT. Its translation: CASSFWVGWENSPLHF.

This chain links TRBV28 with TRBJ2-3, with TRBD1 matching over 7 bases. The CDR3 sequence is 15 residues long. The V gene's germline CDR1 is MDHEN and CDR2 SYDVKM. V trimming: 6 bases; J trimming: 2 bases; junction bases outside the gene matches: 8. This CDR3 reads CASRVPRGTTDTQYF. CDR3 DNA sequence: TGTGCCAGCAGGGTACCCAGGGGGACCACAGATACGCAGTATTTT.

The chain couples TRBV2 to TRBJ2-7; 8 nucleotides agree with TRBD1. Germline V gene sequence: CDR1 SNHLY, CDR2 FYNNEI. The CDR3 is 15 amino acids. V lost 6 bases to trimming and J lost 5 bases; unmatched junction nucleotides: 12. Here the CDR3 DNA reads TGTGCCAGCAGCGTGGACAGGGCCTCGAGCCACGAGCAGTACTTC. Translated, it gives CASSVDRASSHEQYF. Full variable domain (outside the CDR3, taken from reference TRBV2 and TRBJ2-7): EPEVTQTPSHQVTQMGQEVILRCVPISNHLYFYWYRQILGQKVEFLVSFYNNEISEKSEIFDDQFSVERPDGSNFTLKIRSTKLEDSAMYFCASSVDRASSHEQYFGPGTRLTVT.

This chain's CDR3 is CSAVLAGNIKYSYNEQFF. DNA of the CDR3: TGCAGTGCTGTACTAGCGGGAAATATAAAATACTCCTACAATGAGCAGTTCTTC. The chain links TRBV20-1 to TRBJ2-1; TRBD2 aligns across 10 bases. J was trimmed by 0 bases and V by 5 bases; bases with no gene match: 13. CDR1 is DFQATT, CDR2 SNEGSKA, per germline (reference sequence). The CDR3 length is 18 residues.

The chain carries TRBV24-1 and TRBJ1-1; D is undetermined. Germline V gene lookup returns CDR1 KGHDR and CDR2 SFDVKD. The CDR3 has 13 amino acids. The ends were cut back, 1 base at V and 5 bases at J, with 7 bases in the middle. CDR3 in DNA: TGTGCCACCAGTGATTTTGTGGGGACTGAAGCTTTCTTT. The encoded protein is CATSDFVGTEAFF.

The chain uses TRBV27 and TRBJ1-2, with D possibly matching TRBD1 (5 bases). The CDR3 has 16 amino acids. V was pared by 5 bases and J by 7 bases, with 23 bases between. Germline V gives CDR1 MNHEY, CDR2 SMNVEV (reference sequence). DNA for the CDR3: TGTGCCAGCAGTCGAACGGGAATGACAGAGAGATTTGGCTACACCTTC. It specifies CASSRTGMTERFGYTF.

The V gene is TRBV7-2, the J gene TRBJ2-1, with 10 bases identical to TRBD2. Germline V gene sequence: CDR1 SGHTA, CDR2 FQGNSA. This CDR3 spans 16 amino acids. V shed 1 base, J shed 9 bases, and the junction held 9 bases outside the gene matches. CDR3 DNA sequence: TGTGCCAGCAGCTTAGGACCAGCGGGGGGGCGGGTTGAGCAGTTCTTC. Its translation: CASSLGPAGGRVEQFF.

The chain couples TRBV29-1 to TRBJ2-4; 9 positions match TRBD1. The tail of the sequence fits TRBJ2-7 better, so the J call may be wrong. CDR1 is SQVTM, CDR2 ANQGSEA, per germline. The CDR3 is made up of 15 amino acids. This CDR3 reads CSVEGGRDRAYEQYF. DNA of the CDR3: TGCAGCGTTGAAGGGGGTAGGGACAGGGCCTACGAGCAGTACTTC.